This T cell receptor beta chain was sequenced in a study of control samples from healthy donors and cancer patients. Assay: immunoSEQ multiplex PCR; the TCRdb copy retains only in-frame clones and omits some. The sample has around 50,000 clones, 95% seen once. V lost 8 bases and J 8 bases, leaving 9 bases between the germline ends. The CDR3 spans 11 residues. From germline, CDR1 is KGHDR and CDR2 SFDVKD. The chain employs TRBV24-1 and TRBJ2-1; D is possibly TRBD2 (6 bases). The origin of this receptor is a man younger than 45 in good health. The sample comprised blood. CDR3 region: CATMGGHEQFF. The CDR3 region has the DNA TGTGCCACCATGGGAGGCCATGAGCAGTTCTTC.